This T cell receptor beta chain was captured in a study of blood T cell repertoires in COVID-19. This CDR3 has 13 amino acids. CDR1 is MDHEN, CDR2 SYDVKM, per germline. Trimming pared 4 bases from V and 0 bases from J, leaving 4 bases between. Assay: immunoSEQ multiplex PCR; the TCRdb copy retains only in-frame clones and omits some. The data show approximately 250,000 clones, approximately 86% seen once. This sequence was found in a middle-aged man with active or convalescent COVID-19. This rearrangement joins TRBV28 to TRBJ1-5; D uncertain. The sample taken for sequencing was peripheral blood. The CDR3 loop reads CASSWPSNQPQHF. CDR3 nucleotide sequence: TGTGCCAGCAGTTGGCCTAGCAATCAGCCCCAGCATTTT.